This T cell receptor (beta chain) was captured by sequencing in a study of blood T cell repertoires in COVID-19. Study at large: From T cells, B-cell-depleted T cells, or PBMCs came the material, which was cDNA or gDNA.

The CDR3 totals 14 residues. The V gene's germline CDR1 is SGDLS and CDR2 YYNGEE. Trimming stripped 4 bases from V and 0 bases from J, with 10 bases between. As processed by the authors: How many nucleated cells were present was estimated from reference gene primer amplification. Assay: immunoSEQ multiplex PCR; the TCRdb copy retains only in-frame clones and omits some. That table gives V, J and clone size, and the DNA gave D and trimming. Of about 100,000 clones in the sample, roughly 83% were seen once. Sequencing was carried out using peripheral blood. The clonotype was recovered from a human donor in a cohort sampled during active COVID-19. This chain connects TRBV9 to TRBJ1-1; possible D gene TRBD1, 6 bases. CDR3 bases: TGTGCCAGCAGCACACAGGGCCTGAACACTGAAGCTTTCTTT. Protein: CASSTQGLNTEAFF.